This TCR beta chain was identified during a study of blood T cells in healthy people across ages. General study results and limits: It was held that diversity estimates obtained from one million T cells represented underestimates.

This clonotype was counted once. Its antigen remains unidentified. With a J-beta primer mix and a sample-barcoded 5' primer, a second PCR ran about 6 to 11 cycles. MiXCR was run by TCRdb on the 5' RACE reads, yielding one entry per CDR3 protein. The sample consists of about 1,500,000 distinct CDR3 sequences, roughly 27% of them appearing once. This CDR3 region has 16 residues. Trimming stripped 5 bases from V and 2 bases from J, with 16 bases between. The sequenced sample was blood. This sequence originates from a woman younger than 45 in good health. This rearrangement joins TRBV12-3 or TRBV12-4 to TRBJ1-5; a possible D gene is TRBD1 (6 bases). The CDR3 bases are TGTGCCAGCAGTCCGATGGGGGGGCTTGGCAATCAGCCCCAGCATTTT. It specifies CASSPMGGLGNQPQHF.